These 23 T cell receptor beta chains share one sample of origin, sequenced in a study of beta chain features in type 1 diabetes. The whole isolated RNA underwent reverse transcription, so sequencing captured expressed TCRB transcripts. Using immunoSEQ multiplex PCR, the repertoire was profiled, and TCRdb retains in-frame clones only, with some absent. The data show approximately 140,000 clones, with 9% seen just once and 0.6% to 0.9% held by the top ten. Their antigen targets remain unknown. Broader study findings: Shortening of TCRB CDR3s, moderate but significant, appeared in all four CD4+ subsets of Type 1 diabetes patients.

Sequencing input: central memory CD4+ T cells from blood. The receptor source for this set is a man under 40 with type 1 diabetes.

J is TRBJ2-1 and V is TRBV6-1; possible D gene TRBD1, 6 bases. The CDR3 has 16 residues. The ends were cut back, 2 bases at V and 4 bases at J, with 15 bases in the middle. Germline CDR1 MNHNS, CDR2 SASEGT. CDR3 protein: CASSEYFQGNYNEQFF. CDR3 nucleotide sequence: TGTGCCAGCAGTGAATACTTCCAGGGGAATTACAATGAGCAGTTCTTC.

As for this clone: A far larger clone is off by one base, so a read error is likely. The chain recombines TRBV28 with TRBJ2-6; maybe TRBD1 (5 bases). CDR1 and CDR2 (germline): MDHEN, SYDVKM. V lost 8 bases, J lost 0 bases, and 8 bases lay in between. The CDR3 sequence is 14 residues long. CDR3 sequence: CASLDSSGANVLTF. The CDR3, as DNA: TGTGCCAGCCTAGACAGCTCTGGGGCCAACGTCCTGACTTTC.

The chain carries TRBV28 and TRBJ2-1; TRBD2 matches at 7 bases. J was trimmed by 2 bases and V by 1 base; bases with no gene match: 5. Germline V gene lookup returns CDR1 MDHEN and CDR2 SYDVKM. This CDR3 comprises 16 residues. Here the CDR3 DNA reads TGTGCCAGCAGTTTATCTTCGGGGGGAACCTACAATGAGCAGTTCTTC. Its translation: CASSLSSGGTYNEQFF.

The chain carries TRBV21-1 and TRBJ2-2; the DNA was not used to check the table's D call, TRBD2. TRBV21-1 is labeled a pseudogene. This CDR3 has 15 residues. DNA of the CDR3: TGTGCCAGCAGCAGCACCGGGGGGGCTACCGGGGAGCTGTTTTTT. Translation: CASSSTGGATGELFF.

The chain combines TRBV5-4 with TRBJ2-3; 8 bases line up with TRBD2. CDR3 length: 15 residues. V lost 10 bases, J lost 3 bases, and 13 bases stayed unmatched. Germline V gene sequence: CDR1 SGHNT, CDR2 YYREEE (reference sequence). The CDR3 bases are TGTGCCCCCGGGGGGGGGCCAATGCCGACAGATACGCAGTATTTT. Translating it yields CAPGGGPMPTDTQYF.

The sample holds a few counts of this clone. The chain joins TRBV2 to TRBJ1-2; a possible D gene is TRBD1 (5 bases). Deletions cut 3 bases from V and 1 base from J, with 9 bases between. Germline lookup yields CDR1 SNHLY and CDR2 FYNNEI. The CDR3 totals 14 residues. The CDR3: CASSDRDNNYGYTF. CDR3 bases: TGTGCCAGCAGTGACAGGGATAATAACTATGGCTACACCTTC.

The J gene is TRBJ2-2, the V gene TRBV5-5; 9 positions agree with TRBD1. This CDR3 spans 16 amino acids. The germline V gene has CDR1 SGHKS and CDR2 YYEKEE (reference sequence). V lost 4 bases, J lost 0 bases, and 4 bases stayed unmatched. This CDR3 reads CASSKRQGANTGELFF. CDR3 sequence (DNA): TGTGCCAGCAGCAAACGACAGGGGGCGAACACCGGGGAGCTGTTTTTT.

This clone was observed a handful of times. The V gene is TRBV7-3, the J gene TRBJ2-7; no firm D call. The ends were cut back, 1 base at V and 0 bases at J, with 7 bases in the middle. Looked up from germline, CDR1 is SGHTA and CDR2 is FQGTGA. CDR3 length equals 14 residues. The CDR3, as DNA: TGTGCCAGCAGCTTAATGCCTAACTCCTACGAGCAGTACTTC. Translation: CASSLMPNSYEQYF.

The rearrangement uses TRBV12-5 and TRBJ2-3, with 7 bases lining up with TRBD1. CDR3 length: 13 residues. The germline V gene encodes CDR1 LGHNT and CDR2 FRNRAP. V trimming: 7 bases; J trimming: 4 bases; junction bases outside the gene matches: 5. CDR3 protein: CASAADRSDTQYF. For the CDR3, the DNA is TGTGCTAGTGCCGCGGACAGGTCAGATACGCAGTATTTT.

This clone was detected only a few times. The chain uses TRBV5-4 and TRBJ2-5, with 8 bases aligning to TRBD1. The CDR3 has 14 residues. V was clipped by 3 bases and J by 5 bases; unmatched bases: 6. The germline gives CDR1 SGHNT, CDR2 YYREEE (reference sequence). The CDR3: CASSSRTGSETQYF. In nucleotides, the CDR3 is TGTGCCAGCAGCTCTAGGACAGGGTCGGAGACCCAGTACTTC.

This clone showed up just a few times. The chain combines TRBV29-1 with TRBJ2-7; 7 bases align to TRBD1. Germline CDR1 reads SQVTM; CDR2 reads ANQGSEA. The ends lost 6 bases at V and 3 bases at J; junction bases unmatched: 5. The CDR3 extends over 12 amino acids. The DNA of the CDR3 is TGCAGCGTCGGGGACAGCGACTACGAGCAGTACTTC. As protein: CSVGDSDYEQYF.

This clone was observed a handful of times. This chain joins TRBV29-1 and TRBJ2-3, with D perhaps TRBD1 (5 bases). Germline V gene sequence: CDR1 SQVTM, CDR2 ANQGSEA. The CDR3 contains 13 residues. V lost 4 bases to trimming and J lost 4 bases, with 12 bases between them. Here the CDR3 DNA reads TGCAGCGTTGGTCAGGGTCCGGCAGATACGCAGTATTTT. This encodes CSVGQGPADTQYF.

The chain carries TRBV28 and TRBJ1-6; no reliable D call. Germline assignment: CDR1 MDHEN and CDR2 SYDVKM. Trimming stripped 7 bases from V and 7 bases from J, with 14 bases between. This CDR3 contains 14 residues. CDR3 loop: CASIREGGNSPLHF. The CDR3 coding sequence is TGTGCCAGCATTCGTGAGGGTGGCAATTCACCCCTCCACTTT.

This clone has just a few counts. The chain is built from TRBV4-3 and TRBJ1-6; weak D call: TRBD1 (5 bases). Trimming pared 0 bases from V and 3 bases from J, leaving 12 bases between. CDR1 is LGHNA and CDR2 is YSLEER in the germline V gene. The CDR3 loop spans 17 amino acids. The CDR3 bases are TGCGCCAGCAGCCAAGACTACAGGCGCCTCTATAATTCACCCCTCCACTTT. Amino acid sequence: CASSQDYRRLYNSPLHF.

The rearrangement uses TRBV9 and TRBJ1-6; D remains unclear. CDR1 SGDLS and CDR2 YYNGEE come from the germline V gene. V was shortened by 2 bases and J by 13 bases, with 13 bases between the two germline ends. This CDR3 is built from 13 residues. The CDR3 region has the DNA TGTGCCAGCAGCGTTGACCTAGTTTCGCCCCTCCACTTT. This sequence encodes CASSVDLVSPLHF.

The chain joins TRBV10-1 to TRBJ2-1; maybe TRBD1 (5 bases). The ends were cut back, 7 bases at V and 10 bases at J, with 17 bases in the middle. The CDR3 is 13 amino acids. Germline CDR1 and CDR2: WNHNN and SYGVQD (reference sequence). CDR3 DNA: TGCGCCAGCAACTTGATCCAGGGTCACGAGCAGTTCTTC. As protein: CASNLIQGHEQFF.

This clone was seen only a few times. V gene TRBV2 combines with J gene TRBJ2-5; D not resolved. This CDR3 is built from 11 residues. The germline V gene encodes CDR1 SNHLY and CDR2 FYNNEI. V was shortened by 6 bases and J by 7 bases, with 9 bases between the two germline ends. This CDR3 reads CASRRDGTQYF. CDR3 nucleotides: TGTGCCAGCAGACGCGATGGGACCCAGTACTTC. Full variable domain (outside the CDR3, taken from reference TRBV2 and TRBJ2-5): EPEVTQTPSHQVTQMGQEVILRCVPISNHLYFYWYRQILGQKVEFLVSFYNNEISEKSEIFDDQFSVERPDGSNFTLKIRSTKLEDSAMYFCASRRDGTQYFGPGTRLLVL.

This clone was counted only a few times. This chain joins TRBV6-6 and TRBJ2-7, with 7 bases fitting TRBD1. V shed 7 bases and J 3 bases; nucleotides not matched to a gene: 6. This CDR3 has 13 residues. The V gene's germline CDR1 is MNHNY and CDR2 SVGAGI (reference sequence). CDR3 residues: CASISDRNYEQYF. In DNA form, the CDR3 reads TGTGCCAGCATCTCGGACAGGAACTACGAGCAGTACTTC.

The chain is built from TRBV27 and TRBJ2-1; 9 nucleotides line up with TRBD2. The germline CDR1 and CDR2 sequences are MNHEY and SMNVEV (reference sequence). This CDR3 contains 15 residues. The V segment lost 6 bases and the J segment 4 bases; nucleotides outside the gene matches: 7. DNA of the CDR3: TGTGCCAGCAGGGACCTAGCGGGGCTTTACAATGAGCAGTTCTTC. Translating it yields CASRDLAGLYNEQFF.

This clone was recorded once. DNA of the CDR3: TGTGCCTGGTCCCGGGACAGTAGATACGAGCAGTACTTC. This gives the protein CAWSRDSRYEQYF. The chain carries TRBV30 and TRBJ2-5, with 7 bases lining up with TRBD1. Judging by the DNA end, TRBJ2-7 fits better; the J call may be wrong. Germline V gene sequence: CDR1 GTSNPN, CDR2 SVGIG (reference sequence). CDR3 size: 13 residues.

This clone has more than one count but fewer than ten. The CDR3 nucleotides are TGTGCCAGCAGTCCTGGGACAGGGAAAGGCTATGGCTACACCTTC. It specifies CASSPGTGKGYGYTF. The chain links TRBV28 to TRBJ1-2; 9 bases match TRBD1. The CDR3 runs 15 residues. Germline V gives CDR1 MDHEN, CDR2 SYDVKM. With V trimmed by 5 bases and J by 4 bases, 8 bases remained unmatched.

This clone was recorded a few times. The chain combines TRBV27 with TRBJ1-5, with D possibly TRBD1 on 5 matching bases. The CDR3 is made up of 15 amino acids. Germline loops: CDR1 MNHEY, CDR2 SMNVEV (reference sequence). The germline V and J ends were trimmed by 5 bases and 3 bases, with 14 bases remaining between them. CDR3 DNA sequence: TGTGCCAGCAGTCCCAAAACAGGAATCAATCAGCCCCAGCATTTT. Amino acid sequence: CASSPKTGINQPQHF.

This clone was seen only a few times. The chain is built from TRBV6-1 and TRBJ1-2; no firm D call. Trimming shortened V by 6 bases and J by 6 bases, and 14 bases separated the two germline ends. Germline-derived CDR1 and CDR2 are MNHNS and SASEGT. This CDR3 has 13 residues. This CDR3 reads CASREWASNGYTF. In nucleotides, the CDR3 is TGTGCCAGCAGGGAATGGGCTTCTAATGGCTACACCTTC.